The 17 T cell receptor beta chains below were found in one sample sequenced in a study of identifying expanded T cells in peripheral blood. Only in-frame clones appear in the TCRdb table, and some are missing; sequencing was by immunoSEQ multiplex PCR. The sample consists of approximately 130,000 clones, 84% of them appearing once. Input material: blood. Receptor source: a person aged 18 to 75 in good health.

This rearrangement joins TRBV7-2 to TRBJ2-4; 9 nucleotides align to TRBD1. Germline trimming cut 5 bases from V and 2 bases from J; bases unmatched to any gene: 10. CDR1 and CDR2 from the germline V gene are SGHTA and FQGNSA. The length of the CDR3 is 17 residues. CDR3 amino acids: CASSPSNRGRTKNIQYF. CDR3 sequence (DNA): TGTGCCAGCAGCCCATCCAACAGGGGGCGAACCAAAAACATTCAGTACTTC. Based on the CDR3 plus reference TRBV7-2 and TRBJ2-4, the full variable domain is GAGVSQSPSNKVTEKGKDVELRCDPISGHTALYWYRQSLGQGLEFLIYFQGNSAPDKSGLPSDRFSAERTGGSVSTLTIQRTQQEDSAVYLCASSPSNRGRTKNIQYFGAGTRLSVL.

The rearrangement uses TRBV7-9 and TRBJ2-7; D may be TRBD1 or TRBD2 (5 bases each). Germline V gives CDR1 SEHNR, CDR2 FQNEAQ (reference sequence). V shed 5 bases and J shed 5 bases, with 31 bases lying between them. The CDR3 runs 19 residues. CDR3 in amino acids: CASSKPNYRPGTSVHEQYF. CDR3 coding DNA: TGTGCCAGCAGCAAACCAAACTATCGACCGGGGACCTCGGTTCACGAGCAGTACTTC.

The chain uses TRBV9 and TRBJ2-2, with D hard to call. The CDR3 runs to 14 residues. V was trimmed by 4 bases and J by 6 bases, leaving 13 bases between them. CDR1 SGDLS and CDR2 YYNGEE come from the germline V gene. CDR3 nucleotide sequence: TGTGCCAGCAGCCCTTTATACCGAGCCGGGGAGCTGTTTTTT. Residues: CASSPLYRAGELFF.

This clone was recorded a few times. The V and J genes are TRBV5-1 and TRBJ2-5; D is uncertain. V was cut by 1 base and J by 3 bases, with 16 bases left in between. In germline, CDR1 is SGHRS, CDR2 YFSETQ. The CDR3 consists of 16 residues. The CDR3 region is CASSLKGWASEETQYF. CDR3 DNA sequence: TGCGCCAGCAGCTTGAAAGGTTGGGCTAGTGAAGAGACCCAGTACTTC.

The chain joins TRBV5-1 to TRBJ2-1, with 8 positions matching TRBD2. J gave up 1 base and V 4 bases, and 7 bases lay outside the gene matches. This CDR3 has 16 residues. The germline CDR1 and CDR2 sequences are SGHRS and YFSETQ. The CDR3 protein is CASSAQPGGSYNEQFF. The CDR3 nucleotides read TGCGCCAGCAGCGCCCAGCCGGGGGGGTCCTACAATGAGCAGTTCTTC.

The gene calls are TRBV2 and TRBJ2-5; D unresolved. V gave up 5 bases and J gave up 5 bases, with 18 bases separating them. The CDR3 loop spans 15 amino acids. Germline V CDR1 and CDR2: SNHLY, FYNNEI. CDR3 protein: CASSSGAQWRETQYF. DNA of the CDR3: TGTGCCAGCAGTTCGGGCGCTCAATGGCGCGAGACCCAGTACTTC.

V gene TRBV7-9 combines with J gene TRBJ1-3, with D maybe TRBD1 (5 bases). Germline V lookup: CDR1 SEHNR, CDR2 FQNEAQ (reference sequence). The germline V and J ends were trimmed by 5 bases and 4 bases, with 9 bases remaining between them. The CDR3 extends over 13 amino acids. CDR3: CASSRDVGNTIYF. CDR3 bases: TGTGCCAGCAGCCGGGACGTGGGAAACACCATATATTTT.

This chain links TRBV27 with TRBJ1-6; D might be TRBD1 (6 bases). Germline CDR1 reads MNHEY; CDR2 reads SMNVEV (reference sequence). CDR3 length: 16 residues. V was trimmed by 5 bases and J by 11 bases, leaving 22 bases between them. CDR3 loop: CASSPDPGAGRPPLHF. For the CDR3, the DNA is TGTGCCAGCAGTCCGGACCCAGGGGCGGGTCGGCCACCCCTCCACTTT.

The chain carries TRBV30 and TRBJ2-7; no definite D call. This CDR3 has 11 amino acids. Germline V lookup: CDR1 GTSNPN, CDR2 SVGIG (reference sequence). Trimming took 0 bases from V and 6 from J, leaving 6 bases between them. The DNA of the CDR3 is TGTGCCTGGAGTGTAGAGGCCGAGCAGTACTTC. Translating it yields CAWSVEAEQYF.

The chain combines TRBV11-1 with TRBJ1-1; TRBD1 matches at 7 bases. V was clipped by 5 bases and J by 11 bases; unmatched bases: 17. This CDR3 has 15 residues. Germline V gene sequence: CDR1 SGHAT, CDR2 FQDESV (reference sequence). CDR3 sequence: CASSQRGSLQGMAFF. The CDR3 region has the DNA TGTGCCAGCAGCCAGAGAGGTTCCCTACAGGGGATGGCTTTCTTT. The full variable domain, its missing parts supplied by reference TRBV11-1 and TRBJ1-1, is EAEVAQSPRYKITEKSQAVAFWCDPISGHATLYWYRQILGQGPELLVQFQDESVVDDSQLPKDRFSAERLKGVDSTLKIQPAELGDSAMYLCASSQRGSLQGMAFFGQGTRLTVV.

J is TRBJ1-1 and V is TRBV7-9; no definite D call. Between the trimmed V and J ends, which lost 1 base and 8 bases, there was a span of 8 bases. This CDR3 contains 12 residues. Looked up from germline, CDR1 is SEHNR and CDR2 is FQNEAQ (reference sequence). This CDR3 reads CASSLVWNEAFF. Here the CDR3 DNA reads TGTGCCAGCAGCTTAGTGTGGAACGAAGCTTTCTTT.

This chain joins TRBV5-1 and TRBJ2-3; 10 bases are shared with TRBD1. CDR1 is SGHRS, CDR2 YFSETQ, per germline. V shed 2 bases, J shed 5 bases, and the junction held 2 bases outside the gene matches. This CDR3 has 14 residues. This CDR3 is CASSFGQGVDTQYF. The CDR3 coding sequence is TGCGCCAGCAGCTTCGGACAGGGGGTAGATACGCAGTATTTT.

This clone appeared a single time. The chain uses TRBV7-8 and TRBJ2-7; D is unresolved. V lost 4 bases to trimming and J lost 0 bases, with 10 bases between them. Germline V gene lookup returns CDR1 SGHVS and CDR2 FQNEAQ. The CDR3 contains 14 residues. The CDR3 protein is CASSSMGFSYEQYF. CDR3 in DNA: TGTGCCAGCAGCTCTATGGGGTTCTCCTACGAGCAGTACTTC.

The V gene is TRBV6-5, the J gene TRBJ2-5; unclear D gene. V lost 6 bases to trimming and J lost 4 bases, with 12 bases between them. The V gene's germline CDR1 is MNHEY and CDR2 SVGAGI. This CDR3 contains 13 residues. The CDR3 DNA is TGTGCCAGCAGATACGGGTCCCCAGAGACCCAGTACTTC. Protein sequence: CASRYGSPETQYF.

CDR3 nucleotide sequence: TGTGCCAGCAGCTTAGAATCGTTAGCAGGGAGAGTTACCGGGGAGCTGTTTTTT. Translation gives CASSLESLAGRVTGELFF. The V gene is TRBV11-2, the J gene TRBJ2-2, with D perhaps given as TRBD1 or TRBD2 (5 bases each). The CDR3 covers 18 residues. Trimming removed 0 bases from V and 5 bases from J, with 19 bases in between. The germline CDR1 and CDR2 sequences are SGHAT and FQNNGV.

This chain uses TRBV6-1 with TRBJ1-5, with TRBD1 as a possible D gene (5 bases). Deletions cut 7 bases from V and 0 bases from J, with 13 bases between. The V gene's germline CDR1 is MNHNS and CDR2 SASEGT. The CDR3 extends over 15 amino acids. CDR3 loop: CASNQGLYSNQPQHF. The CDR3 nucleotides are TGTGCCAGCAACCAGGGCCTGTATAGCAATCAGCCCCAGCATTTT.

V usage is TRBV5-1 and J usage is TRBJ2-3; D could derive from TRBD1 or TRBD2 (5 bases each). CDR1 is SGHRS, CDR2 YFSETQ, per germline. V lost 0 bases, J lost 3 bases, and 11 bases lay in between. CDR3 length equals 15 residues. This CDR3 reads CASSLVTGRTDTQYF. Here the CDR3 DNA reads TGCGCCAGCAGCTTGGTTACGGGGCGTACAGATACGCAGTATTTT. Combining the CDR3 with reference TRBV5-1 and TRBJ2-3 gives the whole variable domain KAGVTQTPRYLIKTRGQQVTLSCSPISGHRSVSWYQQTPGQGLQFLFEYFSETQRNKGNFPGRFSGRQFSNSRSEMNVSTLELGDSALYLCASSLVTGRTDTQYFGPGTRLTVL.